Listed below are T cell receptor beta chains from one sample, sequenced in a study of cytomegalovirus exposure and HLA in healthy donors. Measured with immunoSEQ multiplex PCR; TCRdb has only the in-frame clones, and not every one. The table gives around 200,000 clones; the top ten clones make up approximately 0.8% of it. Sequencing was performed on PBMCs. These receptors all come from a young woman in good health and CMV-seropositive. Each CDR3 is given with its conserved first and last residue.

TRBV5-6,13,TRBJ2-5,CASTVHGQETQYF
TRBV5-4,15,TRBJ1-2,CASSSTGTANYGYTF
TRBV4-1,13,TRBJ2-7,CASSQDYFYEQYF
TRBV5-4,16,TRBJ2-3,CASSMGLAGSTDTQYF
TRBV30,14,TRBJ2-3,CAFSRTGTTDTQYF
TRBV14,15,TRBJ2-3,CASSQPSDRADTQYF
TRBV28,12,TRBJ1-1,CASRNPGTKAFF
TRBV2,14,TRBJ2-1,CASNQREGPGEQFF
TRBV30,17,TRBJ2-1,CAWRKAIGGALHNEQFF
TRBV18,16,TRBJ2-3,CASSPVAGVMADTQYF
TRBV5-6,15,-,CASSLVAGVDYEQYF
TRBV6-6,16,TRBJ2-7,CASSSPRLAGLYEQYF
TRBV27,13,TRBJ1-2,CASSFRGGGGYTF
TRBV7-9,17,TRBJ2-4,CASSSQGTMGAKNIQYF
TRBV7-9,14,TRBJ1-3,CASSPHRSGNTIYF
TRBV14,17,TRBJ2-1,CASSPRWGRQGYNEQFF
TRBV19,16,TRBJ2-1,CASSIDGTVDYNEQFF
TRBV7-8,16,TRBJ2-3,CASSTRLAAGTDTQYF
TRBV30,14,TRBJ1-5,CAWSQGAGNQPQHF
TRBV12-1,11,TRBJ2-5,CASSLQETQYF
TRBV5-1,14,TRBJ1-4,CASSLGQEYEKLFF
TRBV13,12,TRBJ1-1,CASSLRSTEAFF
TRBV6-6,14,TRBJ2-2,CASRGQANTGELFF
TRBV19,15,TRBJ1-3,CASRLDWSSGNTIYF
TRBV5-1,14,TRBJ2-7,CASSLRASSYEQYF
TRBV30,15,TRBJ2-1,CAWSVTSGFYNEQFF
TRBV5-4,13,TRBJ1-5,CASSLSGNQPQHF
TRBV29-1,13,TRBJ1-2,CSAHGGRDYGYTF
TRBV7-2,18,TRBJ1-5,CASSLAAGSGVYGQPQHF
TRBV5-4,15,TRBJ1-1,CASSQLERRATEAFF
TRBV7-2,18,TRBJ1-4,CASSLGPARDRAGEKLFF
TRBV30,12,TRBJ2-3,CAWSPLLDTQYF
TRBV15,15,TRBJ2-7,CATSREGGGSYEQYF
TRBV4-1,15,-,CASSPSGTGLSEQYF
TRBV6-1,14,TRBJ2-1,CASNRDSSYNEQFF
TRBV7-2,16,TRBJ1-6,CASSLEAQGYNLPLHF
TRBV21-1,14,TRBJ1-5,CASSTHRGHQPQHF
TRBV28,13,TRBJ2-3,CASSDPGADTQYF
TRBV27,15,TRBJ2-1,CASSLAGGAWTEQFF
TRBV9,13,TRBJ1-4,CASSVSPNEKLFF
TRBV7-2,15,TRBJ2-3,CASSLVGGGTDTQYF
TRBV18,13,TRBJ1-3,CASSPISGDTIYF
TRBV7-8,18,TRBJ2-1,CASSRVFVAGGRRNEQFF
TRBV19,14,TRBJ2-3,CAIARDRATDTQYF
TRBV6-4,15,TRBJ1-2,CASSDPVRGNYGYTF
TRBV6-1,14,TRBJ2-3,CASSVITGENTQYF
TRBV6-8,16,TRBJ1-2,CASSRTTGETDYGYTF
TRBV27,16,TRBJ1-4,CASSSLPGPTNEKLFF